This passage covers 16 T cell receptor beta chains from one sample sequenced in a study of cytotoxic CD8 clonotypes in ibrutinib-treated CLL. The table came from immunoSEQ multiplex PCR; TCRdb's copy has only in-frame clones and leaves some out. The sample gives approximately 20,000 clones, approximately 81% of which show up once; around 5% is in the top ten. The sequencing used PBMCs, collected before ibrutinib treatment. The receptor set was obtained from a human donor with chronic lymphocytic leukemia.

The V gene is TRBV4-2, the J gene TRBJ2-7, with 12 positions matching TRBD1. Germline loops: CDR1 LGHNA, CDR2 YNFKEQ. J was trimmed by 1 base and V by 3 bases; bases with no gene match: 1. This CDR3 has 15 amino acids. The CDR3, as DNA: TGTGCCAGCAGCCAGGGACAGGGGGCATCCTACGAGCAGTACTTC. It yields the protein CASSQGQGASYEQYF.

The genes are TRBV7-6 and TRBJ2-3; D is possibly TRBD1 (6 bases). V was shortened by 4 bases and J by 2 bases, with 13 bases between the two germline ends. The CDR3 covers 15 residues. Germline loops: CDR1 SGHVS, CDR2 FNYEAQ. CDR3 amino acids: CASSSRQVHTDTQYF. The DNA of the CDR3 is TGTGCCAGCAGCTCAAGACAGGTTCACACAGATACGCAGTATTTT.

This chain links TRBV4-3 with TRBJ2-3, with D perhaps TRBD1 or TRBD2 (6 bases each). The CDR3 is made up of 16 amino acids. V was pared by 4 bases and J by 1 base, with 15 bases between. Germline lookup yields CDR1 LGHNA and CDR2 YSLEER. The CDR3 region is CASSLQHGGGTDTQYF. The CDR3 region has the DNA TGCGCCAGCAGCCTCCAGCACGGGGGCGGCACAGATACGCAGTATTTT.

The chain has TRBV5-5 and TRBJ2-6; D gene ambiguous. Trimming left V 1 base short and J 4 bases short, with 9 bases between. Germline CDR1 and CDR2: SGHKS and YYEKEE (reference sequence). This CDR3 region has 15 residues. The chain's CDR3 is CASSLRLLGANVLTF. CDR3 coding DNA: TGTGCCAGCAGCTTGCGGTTGTTGGGGGCCAACGTCCTGACTTTC. Using reference TRBV5-5 and TRBJ2-6 for the parts outside the CDR3, the full variable domain is DAGVTQSPTHLIKTRGQQVTLRCSPISGHKSVSWYQQVLGQGPQFIFQYYEKEERGRGNFPDRFSARQFPNYSSELNVNALLLGDSALYLCASSLRLLGANVLTFGAGSRLTVL.

As concerns this clone: Other DNA sequences in this specimen translate into the identical CDR3. The gene calls are TRBV6-1 and TRBJ2-5; TRBD2 is a possible D gene (5 bases). The CDR3 has 15 residues. Germline CDR1 MNHNS, CDR2 SASEGT. The V gene lost 0 bases and the J gene lost 3 bases, with 11 bases spanning the gap. The CDR3 DNA is TGTGCCAGCAGTGAAGCCTCGGGGAGAAAAGAGACCCAGTACTTC. This encodes CASSEASGRKETQYF.

The chain employs TRBV2 and TRBJ2-2, with 10 positions matching TRBD1. CDR3 size: 18 residues. Trimming removed 6 bases from V and 2 bases from J; junction bases left unmatched: 12. The germline V gene has CDR1 SNHLY and CDR2 FYNNEI. The CDR3 reads CASSTPTGGVRNTGELFF. For the CDR3, the DNA is TGTGCCAGCAGCACCCCGACAGGGGGCGTCCGAAACACCGGGGAGCTGTTTTTT. The whole variable domain, filled in from reference TRBV2 and TRBJ2-2, reads EPEVTQTPSHQVTQMGQEVILRCVPISNHLYFYWYRQILGQKVEFLVSFYNNEISEKSEIFDDQFSVERPDGSNFTLKIRSTKLEDSAMYFCASSTPTGGVRNTGELFFGEGSRLTVL.

The chain couples TRBV5-1 to TRBJ1-1; D possibly corresponds to TRBD1 (6 bases). This CDR3 is 15 amino acids long. The ends were cut back, 0 bases at V and 3 bases at J, with 12 bases in the middle. Germline CDR1 is SGHRS and CDR2 is YFSETQ. The CDR3 region has the DNA TGCGCCAGCAGCTTGGCCACAGGGATGGACACTGAAGCTTTCTTT. Its protein product is CASSLATGMDTEAFF. Complete variable domain (other parts from reference TRBV5-1 and TRBJ1-1): KAGVTQTPRYLIKTRGQQVTLSCSPISGHRSVSWYQQTPGQGLQFLFEYFSETQRNKGNFPGRFSGRQFSNSRSEMNVSTLELGDSALYLCASSLATGMDTEAFFGQGTRLTVV.

In this sample, this clone turned up once. The CDR3 sequence: CASSPWTANYGYTF. CDR3 DNA: TGTGCCAGCAGTCCTTGGACAGCCAACTATGGCTACACCTTC. The V and J genes are TRBV6-5 and TRBJ1-2, with D possibly matching TRBD1 (6 bases). The CDR3 extends over 14 amino acids. V dropped 5 bases and J dropped 2 bases, with 12 bases sitting between them. Germline CDR1 and CDR2: MNHEY and SVGAGI.

The CDR3 here is CASSAGTGGTDTQYF. As DNA, the CDR3 is TGTGCCAGCAGTGCCGGGACAGGGGGCACAGATACGCAGTATTTT. The chain employs TRBV28 and TRBJ2-3; TRBD1 aligns across 10 bases. The CDR3 has 15 residues. Germline values: CDR1 MDHEN, CDR2 SYDVKM. Losses at the gene ends were 5 bases for V and 1 base for J; bases not matched to a gene: 3.

Only a few counts were recorded for this clone. The gene calls are TRBV19 and TRBJ1-2; D ambiguous. The CDR3 spans 14 residues. Trimming cost V 7 bases and J 5 bases, with 17 bases left between them. Germline V CDR1 and CDR2: LNHDA, SQIVND (reference sequence). In DNA, the CDR3 is TGTGCCAGTATCAAGGCGAGGGCTGGGTATGGCTACACCTTC. Protein sequence: CASIKARAGYGYTF.

The CDR3: CASSGGTVPGTDTQYF. Written as DNA, the CDR3 is TGTGCCAGCAGCGGCGGGACGGTCCCCGGCACAGATACGCAGTATTTT. The rearrangement links TRBV9 to TRBJ2-3; D may be TRBD2 (6 bases). This CDR3 contains 16 residues. V was clipped by 3 bases and J by 1 base, with 15 bases between them. Germline assignment: CDR1 SGDLS and CDR2 YYNGEE.

This clone was found a few times. The V and J genes are TRBV27 and TRBJ2-7; possible D gene TRBD1, 6 bases. Germline V gene data show CDR1 as MNHEY and CDR2 as SMNVEV (reference sequence). This CDR3 is built from 13 residues. V lost 5 bases, J lost 4 bases, and 12 bases lay in between. CDR3: CASSDLQGYEQYF. DNA for the CDR3: TGTGCCAGCAGTGATTTACAGGGATACGAGCAGTACTTC.

The chain has TRBV25-1 and TRBJ2-1, with 7 bases aligning to TRBD1. CDR1 and CDR2 from the germline V gene are MGHDK and SYGVNS. Losses at the gene ends were 0 bases for V and 7 bases for J; bases not matched to a gene: 6. The CDR3 has 15 residues. CDR3 in DNA: TGTGCCAGCAGTGAATATGGCCTCAGGGGGAATGAGCAGTTCTTC. Its translation: CASSEYGLRGNEQFF.

This clone was observed once. The genes are TRBV28 and TRBJ2-2, with 8 positions matching TRBD2. The V and J ends lost 3 bases and 5 bases, in that order; junction bases with no gene match: 26. Per germline, CDR1 MDHEN and CDR2 SYDVKM. The CDR3 extends over 22 amino acids. CDR3 amino acids: CASSFWGYSLRAGGPLTGELFF. DNA of the CDR3: TGTGCCAGCAGTTTCTGGGGTTACTCTTTGAGGGCGGGGGGACCCCTGACCGGGGAGCTGTTTTTT.

The chain joins TRBV10-3 to TRBJ1-6; D unclear. V was cut by 4 bases and J by 8 bases, with 6 bases left in between. The germline V gene has CDR1 ENHRY and CDR2 SYGVKD. The CDR3 runs 12 residues. CDR3 region: CAISVGDSPLHF. The CDR3 bases are TGTGCCATCAGTGTCGGGGATTCACCCCTCCACTTT.

The V gene is TRBV15, the J gene TRBJ2-3, with a tentative D call TRBD2 (6 bases). CDR1 LNHNV and CDR2 YYDKDF come from the germline V gene (reference sequence). The length of the CDR3 is 15 residues. Trimming pared 6 bases from V and 1 base from J, leaving 14 bases between. Here the CDR3 DNA reads TGTGCCACCAGGGATGGGGTAGCGGGCACAGATACGCAGTATTTT. Its protein is CATRDGVAGTDTQYF. Variable domain in full (rest from reference TRBV15 and TRBJ2-3): DAMVIQNPRYQVTQFGKPVTLSCSQTLNHNVMYWYQQKSSQAPKLLFHYYDKDFNNEADTPDNFQSRRPNTSFCFLDIRSPGLGDTAMYLCATRDGVAGTDTQYFGPGTRLTVL.